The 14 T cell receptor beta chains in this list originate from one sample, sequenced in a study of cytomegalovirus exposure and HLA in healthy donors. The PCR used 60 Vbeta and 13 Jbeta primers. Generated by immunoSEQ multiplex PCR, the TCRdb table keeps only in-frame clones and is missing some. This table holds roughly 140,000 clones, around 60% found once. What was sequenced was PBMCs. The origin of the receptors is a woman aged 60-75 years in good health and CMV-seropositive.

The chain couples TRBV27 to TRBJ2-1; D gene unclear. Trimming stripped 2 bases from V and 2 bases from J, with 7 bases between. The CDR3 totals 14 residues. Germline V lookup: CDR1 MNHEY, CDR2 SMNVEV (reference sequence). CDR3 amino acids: CASSLMGTYNEQFF. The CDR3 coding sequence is TGTGCCAGCAGTTTAATGGGCACCTACAATGAGCAGTTCTTC.

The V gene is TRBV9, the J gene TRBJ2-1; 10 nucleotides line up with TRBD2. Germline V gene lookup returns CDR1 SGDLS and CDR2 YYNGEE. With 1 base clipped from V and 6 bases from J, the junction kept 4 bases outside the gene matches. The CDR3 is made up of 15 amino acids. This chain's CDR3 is CASSVRGLAANEQFF. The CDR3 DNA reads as TGTGCCAGCAGCGTAAGAGGACTAGCGGCCAATGAGCAGTTCTTC.

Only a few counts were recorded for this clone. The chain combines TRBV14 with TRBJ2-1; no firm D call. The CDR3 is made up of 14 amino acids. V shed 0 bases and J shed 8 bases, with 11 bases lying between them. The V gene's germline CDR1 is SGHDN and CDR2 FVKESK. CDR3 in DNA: TGTGCCAGCAGCCAAGAAATGCGTTTTGATGAGCAGTTCTTC. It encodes CASSQEMRFDEQFF. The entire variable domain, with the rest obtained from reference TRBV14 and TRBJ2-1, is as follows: EAGVTQFPSHSVIEKGQTVTLRCDPISGHDNLYWYRRVMGKEIKFLLHFVKESKQDESGMPNNRFLAERTGGTYSTLKVQPAELEDSGVYFCASSQEMRFDEQFFGPGTRLTVL.

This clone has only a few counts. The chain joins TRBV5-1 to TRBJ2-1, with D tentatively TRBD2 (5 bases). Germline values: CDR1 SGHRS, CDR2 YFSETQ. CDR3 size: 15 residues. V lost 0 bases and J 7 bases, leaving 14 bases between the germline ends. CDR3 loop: CASSLAAQPGNEQFF. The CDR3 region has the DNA TGCGCCAGCAGCTTGGCGGCTCAGCCGGGGAATGAGCAGTTCTTC.

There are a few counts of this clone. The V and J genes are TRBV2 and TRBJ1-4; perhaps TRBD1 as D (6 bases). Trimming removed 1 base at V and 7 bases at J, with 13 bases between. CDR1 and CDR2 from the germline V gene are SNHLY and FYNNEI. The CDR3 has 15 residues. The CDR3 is CASSEVGARGEKLFF. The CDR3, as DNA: TGTGCCAGCAGTGAAGTAGGGGCCAGGGGTGAAAAACTGTTTTTT.

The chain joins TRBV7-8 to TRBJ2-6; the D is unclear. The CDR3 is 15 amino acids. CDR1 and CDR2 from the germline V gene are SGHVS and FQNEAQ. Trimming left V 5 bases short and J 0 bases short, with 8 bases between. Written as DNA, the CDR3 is TGTGCCAGCAGCCCACCAGGCTCTGGGGCCAACGTCCTGACTTTC. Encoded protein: CASSPPGSGANVLTF.

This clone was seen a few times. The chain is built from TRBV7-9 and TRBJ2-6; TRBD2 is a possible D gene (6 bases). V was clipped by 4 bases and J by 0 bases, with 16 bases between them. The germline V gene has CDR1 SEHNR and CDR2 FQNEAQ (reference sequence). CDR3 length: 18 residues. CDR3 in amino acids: CASSSPWTNLSGANVLTF. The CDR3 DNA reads TGTGCCAGCAGCTCACCTTGGACTAACCTCTCTGGGGCCAACGTCCTGACTTTC.

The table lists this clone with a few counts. The CDR3: CASRGRGTSGISYEQYF. The CDR3 coding sequence is TGTGCCTCAAGGGGTAGGGGGACTAGCGGGATCTCCTACGAGCAGTACTTC. The V and J genes are TRBV10-3 and TRBJ2-7; 13 bases fit TRBD2. The V and J ends lost 11 bases and 0 bases, in that order; junction bases with no gene match: 13. The germline V gene encodes CDR1 ENHRY and CDR2 SYGVKD. This CDR3 has 17 residues.

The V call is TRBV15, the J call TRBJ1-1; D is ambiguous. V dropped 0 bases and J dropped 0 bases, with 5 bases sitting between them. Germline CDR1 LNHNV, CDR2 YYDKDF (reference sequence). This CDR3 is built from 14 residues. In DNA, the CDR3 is TGTGCCACCAGCAGAGATTCCGTGAACACTGAAGCTTTCTTT. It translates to CATSRDSVNTEAFF. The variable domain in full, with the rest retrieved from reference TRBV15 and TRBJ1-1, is DAMVIQNPRYQVTQFGKPVTLSCSQTLNHNVMYWYQQKSSQAPKLLFHYYDKDFNNEADTPDNFQSRRPNTSFCFLDIRSPGLGDTAMYLCATSRDSVNTEAFFGQGTRLTVV.

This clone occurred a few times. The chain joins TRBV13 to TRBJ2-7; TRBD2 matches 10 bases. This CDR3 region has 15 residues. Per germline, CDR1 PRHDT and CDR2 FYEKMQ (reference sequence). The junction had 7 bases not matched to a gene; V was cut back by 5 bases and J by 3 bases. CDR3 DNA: TGTGCCAGCAGCGTGAAACTAGCGGGGAACTACGAGCAGTACTTC. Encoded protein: CASSVKLAGNYEQYF.

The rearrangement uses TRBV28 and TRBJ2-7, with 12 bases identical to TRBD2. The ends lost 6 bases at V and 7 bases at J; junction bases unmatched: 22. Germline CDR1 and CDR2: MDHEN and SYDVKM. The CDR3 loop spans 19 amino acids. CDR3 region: CASRILMGLAGIGFGEQYF. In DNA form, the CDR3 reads TGTGCCAGCAGGATCCTAATGGGACTAGCGGGTATTGGGTTCGGGGAGCAGTACTTC.

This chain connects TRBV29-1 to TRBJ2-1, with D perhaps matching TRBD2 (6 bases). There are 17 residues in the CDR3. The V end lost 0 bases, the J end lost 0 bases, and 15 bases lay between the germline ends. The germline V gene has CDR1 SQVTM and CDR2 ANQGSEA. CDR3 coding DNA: TGCAGCGTTGAAGATCGGGAGCGGGTGAGCTCCTACAATGAGCAGTTCTTC. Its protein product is CSVEDRERVSSYNEQFF.

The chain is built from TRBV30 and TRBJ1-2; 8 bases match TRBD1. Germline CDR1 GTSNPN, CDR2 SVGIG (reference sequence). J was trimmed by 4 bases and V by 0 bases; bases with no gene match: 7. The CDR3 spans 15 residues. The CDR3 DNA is TGTGCCTGGAGTGTTACCCAGGGGGCTGGCTATGGCTACACCTTC. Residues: CAWSVTQGAGYGYTF.

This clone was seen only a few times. This CDR3 reads CSVAGTGGQETQYF. The CDR3, as DNA: TGCAGCGTTGCGGGGACAGGGGGCCAAGAGACCCAGTACTTC. The chain combines TRBV29-1 with TRBJ2-5, with TRBD1 identical over 11 bases. Germline CDR1 is SQVTM and CDR2 is ANQGSEA. CDR3 length equals 14 residues. With 4 bases clipped from V and 1 base from J, the junction kept 2 bases outside the gene matches.